This T cell receptor (beta chain) was documented in a study of OX40 agonist ivuxolimab in advanced cancers. Across the study: Ivuxolimab doses were 0.01, 0.1, 0.3, 1.5, 3 or 10 mg/kg every 2 weeks. Treatment received earlier with anti-PD-1, anti-PD-L1 or anti-CTLA-4 agents was allowed, and under 50% had some.

With regard to this clone: What it binds is not known.

The method was immunoSEQ multiplex PCR; TCRdb's version includes in-frame clones alone and lacks a portion of them. The sample has about 83,000 clones; around nine tenths are singletons. Germline assignment: CDR1 LNHDA and CDR2 SQIVND (reference sequence). V was cut by 4 bases and J by 0 bases, with 7 bases left in between. The CDR3 loop spans 15 amino acids. The study's findings and limits: In CD8+ T cells, expanded clones were on average more numerous than in CD4+. At 0.1 to 3.0 mg/kg and by week 6, CD4+ and CD8+ T cells in the blood had expanded clonally.

The clonotype comes from an adult with an advanced solid tumor such as melanoma, head and neck, liver or kidney cancer. The source was CD4+ or CD8+ T cells sorted from blood, collected in a trial of the OX40 agonist ivuxolimab. This chain links TRBV19 with TRBJ2-6, with a tentative D call TRBD2 (6 bases). The CDR3 loop is CASSTGSSGANVLTF. The CDR3 nucleotides read TGTGCCAGTAGTACCGGGAGCTCTGGGGCCAACGTCCTGACTTTC.